A selection of T cell receptor beta chains follows, all from one sample in a study of molecular identifiers for immune sequencing clone quantification. TCRdb reanalysed the PCR reads using MiXCR and keeps one entry per CDR3 protein. The data contain about 640,000 distinct CDR3 sequences, about 20% of them singletons. Sequenced material: naive CD8+ T cells from blood, with Jurkat cell RNA spiked in. Receptors originate from a human donor in good health. Some libraries in this study had Jurkat cell RNA spiked in. Both conserved end residues are part of each CDR3. D genes are given only for firm matches. A clone size is listed for some rows: how often the clone was seen (once, few, many), or a class if it is expanded.

D	size	V	J	DNA	CDR3
NA	many	TRBV7-2	TRBJ2-1	TGTGCCAGCAGCTTATTAGCCCACAGGGCCTACAATGAGCAGTTCTTC	CASSLLAHRAYNEQFF
NA	many	TRBV7-9	TRBJ2-7	TGTGCCAGCAGCGCCCTTGGCGAGCAGTACTTC	CASSALGEQYF
TRBD2	NA	TRBV28	TRBJ2-1	TGTGCCAGCAGCCTTGCCCTCGAAACGGGACTAGCGGGGATCCATGAGCAGTTCTTC	CASSLALETGLAGIHEQFF
NA	many	TRBV30	TRBJ1-1	TGTGCCCGGATGGAGGGGTCGGTTACTACTGAAGCTTTCTTT	CARMEGSVTTEAFF
NA	NA	TRBV11-2	TRBJ1-2	TGTGCCAGCAGCTTAGGCTCTATGGGGTTCTATGGCTACACCTTC	CASSLGSMGFYGYTF
NA	many	TRBV6-5	TRBJ2-1	TGTGCCAGCAGTTACTCTTCGCGAGGGGGTGAGCAGTTCTTC	CASSYSSRGGEQFF
NA	NA	TRBV3-1	TRBJ2-1	TGTGCCAGCAGCCAAAGAGGGACACCAGAATACAATGAGCAGTTCTTC	CASSQRGTPEYNEQFF
NA	few	TRBV7-6	TRBJ2-3	TGTGCCAGCAGCTACACGGACAGCTACACAGATACGCAGTATTTT	CASSYTDSYTDTQYF
TRBD1	few	TRBV28	TRBJ1-1	TGTGCCAGCAGTTTACCACAGGGGACTGAAGCTTTCTTT	CASSLPQGTEAFF
NA	many	TRBV6-1	TRBJ1-5	TGTGCCAGCAGTGTACGTGAGAATAGCAATCAGCCCCAGCATTTT	CASSVRENSNQPQHF
TRBD1	many	TRBV5-5	TRBJ2-7	TGTGCCAGCAGCCCGTGGACAGGTGACTACGAGCAGTACTTC	CASSPWTGDYEQYF
TRBD1	many	TRBV2	TRBJ2-7	TGTGCCAGCAGTGAGGGACAGGGGCTGGGAGAGCAGTACTTC	CASSEGQGLGEQYF
TRBD2	many	TRBV28	TRBJ2-1	TGTGCCAGCAGTCGAGGACTAGCGGGAGGGCCCATTTCCTACAATGAGCAGTTCTTC	CASSRGLAGGPISYNEQFF
NA	many	TRBV7-2	TRBJ1-2	TGTGCCAGCAGCTTAGATGTCACCACAACTCGCTACACCTTC	CASSLDVTTTRYTF
NA	NA	TRBV27	TRBJ2-1	TGTGCCAGCAGTTTAGGGGTCGATGAGCAGTTCTTC	CASSLGVDEQFF
NA	many	TRBV10-1	TRBJ2-7	TGCGCCAGCAATGGGTACGAGCAGTACTTC	CASNGYEQYF
NA	once	TRBV20-1	TRBJ2-5	TGCAGTGCTAGACTAAACTGGGACGCCCAGGGTGAGACCCAGTACTTC	CSARLNWDAQGETQYF
NA	many	TRBV29-1	TRBJ1-1	TGCAGCGTTGCCCCTTCAGCTTTCTTT	CSVAPSAFF